Each of the 27 T cell receptor beta chains below was sequenced from the same sample in a study of T cell clonality in common variable immunodeficiency. Their antigen targets remain unknown. Repertoires were generated with immunoSEQ multiplex PCR, while TCRdb's copy carries only in-frame clones and drops some. The sample shows about 26,000 clones, none of them appearing just once. Study-wide results and caveats: Reportedly, TCR beta sequences from common variable immunodeficiency showed fewer deletions and N-nucleotide insertions.

The sample comprised peripheral blood mononuclear cells. The receptors here all came from a human donor with common variable immunodeficiency.

Worth noting for this clone: The DNA ends 3 residues before the CDR3 does, and the rest of the CDR3 is filled in from the germline J gene. The rearrangement joins TRBV6-1 to TRBJ2-1; 9 nucleotides match TRBD1. The CDR3 length is 15 residues. V dropped 4 bases and J dropped 6; count of bases not matched to a gene: 7. CDR1 is MNHNS and CDR2 is SASEGT in the germline V gene. The chain's CDR3 is CASSGQGGPVNEQFF. The CDR3 DNA, read in part, is TGTGCCAGCAGTGGACAGGGGGGTCCTGTCAATGAG.

A note on this clone: The missing CDR3 end, 3 residues past where the read stops, is filled in from the germline J gene. The V and J genes are TRBV5-5 and TRBJ1-1, with D unclear. The germline V gene encodes CDR1 SGHKS and CDR2 YYEKEE (reference sequence). Trimming took off 2 bases at V and 4 bases at J, with 12 bases between the two ends. The CDR3 length is 14 residues. CDR3 DNA, as far as it was read: TGTGCCAGCAGCTTACGGTATGGGCCCACTGAA. Its translation is CASSLRYGPTE. The whole CDR3 protein is CASSLRYGPTEAFF.

This clone was counted only a few times. The CDR3 extends 3 residues past the end of the read, so its final part is completed from the germline J gene. The rearrangement uses TRBV7-6 and TRBJ2-3, with D perhaps TRBD1 (6 bases). The V gene lost 2 bases and the J gene lost 2 bases, with 11 bases spanning the gap. CDR3 length: 15 residues. CDR1 and CDR2 (germline): SGHVS, FNYEAQ. The sequenced CDR3 bases are TGTGCCAGCAGCTTAACTGCAGGGGTCACAGATACG. Encoded protein: CASSLTAGVTDT. The CDR3, in full, reads CASSLTAGVTDTQYF.

This clone was recorded many times. The observed sequence ends 3 residues before the CDR3 terminus, with the missing tail filled in from the germline J gene. The chain carries TRBV6-2 or TRBV6-3 and TRBJ2-3; possible D gene TRBD2, 5 bases. Per the germline V gene, CDR1 is MNHEY and CDR2 is SVGEGT. Trimming stripped 0 bases from V and 0 bases from J, with 7 bases between. CDR3 length: 15 residues. CDR3 loop: CASSYSRTSTDTQYF. CDR3 bases read: TGTGCCAGCAGTTACTCTCGGACTAGCACAGATACG.

Many counts were recorded for this clone. The DNA ends 3 residues before the CDR3 does, and the rest of the CDR3 is filled in from the germline J gene. The chain combines TRBV5-1 with TRBJ1-1, with D tentatively TRBD1 (5 bases). Trimming took 4 bases from V and 7 from J, leaving 14 bases between them. This CDR3 has 13 residues. The germline V gene has CDR1 SGHRS and CDR2 YFSETQ. CDR3: CASSLRRGDEAFF. The sequenced part of the CDR3 DNA is TGCGCCAGCAGCCTGCGGCGGGGGGATGAA.

This clone was picked up a small number of times. The CDR3 extends 3 residues past the end of the read, so its final part is completed from the germline J gene. V is TRBV6-4 and J is TRBJ2-3; D might be TRBD1 (6 bases). This CDR3 comprises 13 residues. V was shortened by 8 bases and J by 0 bases, with 9 bases between the two germline ends. Germline lookup yields CDR1 MRHNA and CDR2 SNTAGT. CDR3 bases read: TGTGCCAGCGCCAGGGGTAGCACAGATACG. Protein sequence: CASARGSTDT. From start to end, the CDR3 is CASARGSTDTQYF.

This clone has a count of ten or more. The CDR3 end lies 3 residues beyond the end of the read and is filled in from the germline J gene. The chain combines TRBV19 with TRBJ2-1; 8 positions agree with TRBD2. The V gene's germline CDR1 is LNHDA and CDR2 SQIVND (reference sequence). The CDR3 runs 14 residues. With 9 bases clipped from V and 9 bases from J, the junction kept 13 bases outside the gene matches. CDR3 DNA (partial): TGTGCCAGCCGACCGCCAGCGGGAGAACGTGAG. It is translated as CASRPPAGERE. The whole CDR3 is CASRPPAGEREQFF.

The CDR3: CASSSTGGSPLHF. The part of the CDR3 DNA that was read is TGTGCCAGTAGTAGTACAGGGGGTTCACCC. The chain links TRBV19 to TRBJ1-6; TRBD1 matches at 8 bases. The read comes to an end 3 residues before the CDR3 does, leaving the germline J gene to fill in the end. The CDR3 loop spans 13 amino acids. The V segment lost 4 bases and the J segment 9 bases; nucleotides outside the gene matches: 2. CDR1 LNHDA and CDR2 SQIVND come from the germline V gene (reference sequence).

This clone came up a few times. Read coverage stops 3 residues before the CDR3 terminus; the germline J gene supplies the remainder. The J gene is TRBJ2-5, the V gene TRBV6-2 or TRBV6-3; 14 positions agree with TRBD2. Germline loops: CDR1 MNHEY, CDR2 SVGEGT. This CDR3 contains 16 residues. With V trimmed by 8 bases and J by 5 bases, 10 bases remained unmatched. CDR3 bases read: TGTGCCAGCGGACCGGGACTAGCGGGAGTGGCGGAGACC. It specifies CASGPGLAGVAET. The full CDR3 is CASGPGLAGVAETQYF.

This clone was observed at least ten times. The read comes to an end 3 residues before the CDR3 does, leaving the germline J gene to fill in the end. This chain links TRBV29-1 with TRBJ2-7, with TRBD2 matching 13 bases. Germline values: CDR1 SQVTM, CDR2 ANQGSEA. V shed 6 bases, J shed 6 bases, and the junction held 14 bases outside the gene matches. The CDR3 length is 16 residues. The CDR3 sequence: CSVRSYEGLAGREQYF. The sequenced part of the CDR3 DNA is TGCAGCGTCAGGTCCTACGAGGGACTAGCGGGACGCGAG.

Many counts were recorded for this clone. From the germline J gene comes the end of the CDR3, since the read stops 3 residues before it. The chain recombines TRBV5-1 with TRBJ2-7; 10 nucleotides agree with TRBD2. V gave up 0 bases and J gave up 2 bases; unmatched junction bases: 8. From germline, CDR1 is SGHRS and CDR2 YFSETQ. This CDR3 spans 17 amino acids. The CDR3 sequence is CASSLGDQREGPYEQYF. The sequenced part of the CDR3 DNA is TGCGCCAGCAGCTTGGGGGATCAGCGGGAGGGCCCCTACGAG.

Notes on this clone: The read ends 3 residues early relative to the CDR3; the germline J gene fills the gap. The V call is TRBV2, the J call TRBJ1-1, with D tentatively TRBD1 (6 bases). The germline V and J ends were trimmed by 9 bases and 2 bases, with 13 bases remaining between them. Germline values: CDR1 SNHLY, CDR2 FYNNEI. This CDR3 is built from 13 residues. Here the CDR3 reads CARTTGINTEAFF. CDR3 bases read: TGTGCCAGGACGACAGGAATAAACACTGAA.

This clone came up many times. Read coverage stops 3 residues before the CDR3 terminus; the germline J gene supplies the remainder. This chain connects TRBV4-2 to TRBJ2-1, with a weak D call TRBD2 (6 bases). The CDR3 runs to 16 residues. Looked up from germline, CDR1 is LGHNA and CDR2 is YNFKEQ. V lost 0 bases, J lost 7 bases, and 16 bases lay in between. CDR3 bases read: TGTGCCAGCAGCCAAGACACTAGCCTGATGGTAAATGAG. This translates into CASSQDTSLMVNE. From start to end, the CDR3 is CASSQDTSLMVNEQFF.

This clone was seen at least ten times. The DNA ends 3 residues before the CDR3 does, and the rest of the CDR3 is filled in from the germline J gene. V gene TRBV7-3 combines with J gene TRBJ2-1, with 11 bases lining up with TRBD2. Trimming removed 3 bases from V and 6 bases from J; junction bases left unmatched: 13. Looked up from germline, CDR1 is SGHTA and CDR2 is FQGTGA. The CDR3 runs to 18 residues. The part of the CDR3 DNA that was read is TGTGCCAGCAGCTTGTCTGTAGCGGGAGGGCTACTAAGCAATGAG. This sequence encodes CASSLSVAGGLLSNE. The entire CDR3 sequence reads CASSLSVAGGLLSNEQFF.

The sample holds many counts of this clone. CDR3 residues: CASSLKDSYEQYF. CDR3 bases read: TGTGCCAGCTCACTCAAGGACAGTTACGAG. V usage is TRBV18 and J usage is TRBJ2-7, with D maybe TRBD1 (6 bases). The read halts 3 residues ahead of the CDR3 end, with the missing end drawn from the germline J gene. V was pared by 4 bases and J by 4 bases, with 11 bases between. In germline, CDR1 is KGHSH, CDR2 LQKENI. The CDR3 runs 13 residues.

This clone has a handful of counts. Read coverage stops 3 residues before the CDR3 terminus; the germline J gene supplies the remainder. The gene calls are TRBV6-2 or TRBV6-3 and TRBJ2-1; 9 bases align to TRBD2. V shed 5 bases, J shed 7 bases, and the junction held 6 bases outside the gene matches. CDR1 and CDR2 from the germline V gene are MNHEY and SVGEGT. This CDR3 contains 14 residues. The CDR3 DNA, read in part, is TGTGCCAGCAGTCCCCGGGCGGGAGGGAATGAG. Its translation is CASSPRAGGNE. The CDR3 in full is CASSPRAGGNEQFF.

This clone was recorded at least ten times. The read comes to an end 3 residues before the CDR3 does, leaving the germline J gene to fill in the end. This chain joins TRBV23-1 and TRBJ1-5; 7 bases map to TRBD1. TRBV23-1 is identified as an open reading frame with a role that is uncertain. This CDR3 is built from 15 residues. The junction had 5 bases not matched to a gene; V was cut back by 0 bases and J by 6 bases. Incomplete CDR3 DNA: TGCGCCAGCAGTCAATCGGACAGGATCCGTCAGCCC. Its translation: CASSQSDRIRQP. The full CDR3 protein reads CASSQSDRIRQPQHF.

Many counts were recorded for this clone. The read is 3 residues too short to cover the CDR3 end, so that end is filled in from the germline J gene. V and J are TRBV18 and TRBJ1-6; TRBD1 might be the D (6 bases). This CDR3 spans 19 amino acids. In germline, CDR1 is KGHSH, CDR2 LQKENI. Between the trimmed V and J ends, which lost 1 base and 2 bases, there was a span of 18 bases. The covered CDR3 bases are TGTGCCAGCTCACCACTAGTCTCGACAGGCCAGACCTATAATTCACCC. Translating it yields CASSPLVSTGQTYNSP. The entire CDR3 reads CASSPLVSTGQTYNSPLHF. Full variable domain (remainder filled in from reference TRBV18 and TRBJ1-6): NAGVMQNPRHLVRRRGQEARLRCSPMKGHSHVYWYRQLPEEGLKFMVYLQKENIIDESGMPKERFSAEFPKEGPSILRIQQVVRGDSAAYFCASSPLVSTGQTYNSPLHFGNGTRLTVT.

This clone was seen more than once but under ten times. The read is 3 residues too short to cover the CDR3 end, so that end is filled in from the germline J gene. This chain uses TRBV19 with TRBJ1-3, with D unresolved. The CDR3 totals 13 residues. Trimming shortened V by 6 bases and J by 0 bases, and 6 bases separated the two germline ends. Germline V gene data show CDR1 as LNHDA and CDR2 as SQIVND (reference sequence). The CDR3 spells CASRIYSGNTIYF. The sequenced CDR3 bases are TGTGCCAGTAGGATCTACTCTGGAAACACC.

In its sample, this clone was seen many times. The junction shows a germline mismatch at one end, possibly a read error. The read ends 3 residues shy of where the CDR3 ends; the end is completed using the germline J gene. The chain carries TRBV29-1 and TRBJ2-1, with TRBD2 matching 9 bases. The CDR3 sequence is 15 residues long. Germline V gene data show CDR1 as SQVTM and CDR2 as ANQGSEA. CDR3 bases read: TGCAGCGTTTCCCAGGGCGGGGGGGCCTATAATGAG. Translation gives CSVSQGGGAYNE. The complete CDR3 sequence is CSVSQGGGAYNEQFF.

At least ten counts were recorded for this clone. The read is 3 residues too short to cover the CDR3 end, so that end is filled in from the germline J gene. The chain joins TRBV7-2 to TRBJ2-5, with TRBD1 matching over 8 bases. Germline lookup yields CDR1 SGHTA and CDR2 FQGNSA. CDR3 size: 15 residues. The trim removed 4 bases at V and 5 bases at J, leaving 9 bases unmatched. The part of the CDR3 DNA that was read is TGTGCCAGCAGCTACTACAGGGGGGAGGCGGAGACC. Protein product: CASSYYRGEAET. The whole CDR3 is CASSYYRGEAETQYF.

This clone has just a few counts. The read falls 3 residues short of the CDR3 end, and the missing part is taken from the germline J gene. This chain joins TRBV30 and TRBJ2-5; the D gene is possibly TRBD1 (5 bases). The ends were cut back, 3 bases at V and 3 bases at J, with 11 bases in the middle. This CDR3 has 13 amino acids. Germline V lookup: CDR1 GTSNPN, CDR2 SVGIG (reference sequence). CDR3 DNA (partial): TGTGCCTGGAGCATAGGGGCGGAAGAGACC. It encodes CAWSIGAEET. The entire CDR3 reads CAWSIGAEETQYF.

Of note for this clone: The read finishes 3 residues shy of the CDR3 end, and the germline J gene is used to complete it. V usage is TRBV6-1 and J usage is TRBJ1-2; the D gene is possibly TRBD1 (6 bases). The ends were cut back, 3 bases at V and 5 bases at J, with 13 bases in the middle. CDR1 MNHNS and CDR2 SASEGT come from the germline V gene. The CDR3 sequence is 14 residues long. The DNA read from the CDR3 is TGTGCCAGCAGTGATCAGGGGCGCATGTATGGC. Encoded protein: CASSDQGRMYG. The whole CDR3 sequence is CASSDQGRMYGYTF.

This clone has a handful of counts. The CDR3 end falls 3 residues outside the read, so it is completed with the germline J gene. The gene calls are TRBV20-1 and TRBJ2-3; 8 bases are a match to TRBD2. CDR3 size: 17 residues. With V trimmed by 2 bases and J by 1 base, 11 bases remained unmatched. CDR1 and CDR2 from the germline V gene are DFQATT and SNEGSKA (reference sequence). The CDR3 region is CSARIARAGGRTDTQYF. The covered CDR3 bases are TGCAGTGCTAGAATCGCTCGGGCGGGGGGACGCACAGATACG.

In this sample, this clone turned up a few times. Coverage ceases 3 residues before the CDR3 finishes, and the germline J gene fills in the end. J is TRBJ2-2 and V is TRBV19; TRBD1 aligns across 8 bases. The ends lost 3 bases at V and 0 bases at J; junction bases unmatched: 6. The CDR3 runs to 17 residues. Germline V gives CDR1 LNHDA, CDR2 SQIVND (reference sequence). CDR3 bases read: TGTGCCAGTAGTATCGGGGACAGGTTTTCGAACACCGGGGAG. It encodes CASSIGDRFSNTGE. The CDR3 in full is CASSIGDRFSNTGELFF. The full variable domain, rest sourced from reference TRBV19 and TRBJ2-2, is DGGITQSPKYLFRKEGQNVTLSCEQNLNHDAMYWYRQDPGQGLRLIYYSQIVNDFQKGDIAEGYSVSREKKESFPLTVTSAQKNPTAFYLCASSIGDRFSNTGELFFGEGSRLTVL.

This clone was observed at least ten times. The read stops 3 residues short of the end of the CDR3; the missing end is completed from the germline J gene. The chain is built from TRBV2 and TRBJ2-5, with D maybe TRBD1 (6 bases). Germline V gene data show CDR1 as SNHLY and CDR2 as FYNNEI. The CDR3 extends over 12 amino acids. V dropped 8 bases and J dropped 6 bases, with 13 bases sitting between them. The CDR3 DNA, read in part, is TGTGCCAGCGGGGACAATGTGAAGACC. This translates into CASGDNVKT. The CDR3 as a whole reads CASGDNVKTQYF.

On this clone itself: Read sequence stops 3 residues before the CDR3 end, and the germline J gene provides the missing end. The V gene is TRBV6-1, the J gene TRBJ2-2; 9 bases fit TRBD1. CDR1 is MNHNS and CDR2 is SASEGT in the germline V gene. V was pared by 4 bases and J by 3 bases, with 6 bases of the junction left unmatched. This CDR3 comprises 16 residues. The CDR3 DNA, read in part, is TGTGCCAGCAGTGGCTTCGGGACAGGGTACACCGGGGAG. Protein: CASSGFGTGYTGE. The full CDR3 sequence reads CASSGFGTGYTGELFF.